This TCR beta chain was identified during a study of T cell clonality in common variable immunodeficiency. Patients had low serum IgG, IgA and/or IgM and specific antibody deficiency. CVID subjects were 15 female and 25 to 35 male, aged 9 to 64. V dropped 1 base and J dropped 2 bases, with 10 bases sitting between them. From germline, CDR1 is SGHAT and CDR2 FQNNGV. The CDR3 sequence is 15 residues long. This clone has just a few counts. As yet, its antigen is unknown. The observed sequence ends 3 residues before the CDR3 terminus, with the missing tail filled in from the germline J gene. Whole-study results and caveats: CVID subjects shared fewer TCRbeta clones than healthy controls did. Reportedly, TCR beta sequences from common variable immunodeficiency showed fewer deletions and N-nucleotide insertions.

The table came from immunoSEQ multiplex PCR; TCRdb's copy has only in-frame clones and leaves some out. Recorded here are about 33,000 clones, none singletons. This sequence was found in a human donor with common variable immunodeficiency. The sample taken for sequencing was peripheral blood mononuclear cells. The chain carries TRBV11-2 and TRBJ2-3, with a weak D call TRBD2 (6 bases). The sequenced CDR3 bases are TGTGCCAGCAGCTTAGTGGCGGGGATCACAGATACG. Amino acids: CASSLVAGITDT. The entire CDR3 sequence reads CASSLVAGITDTQYF.